The T cell receptor (beta chain) described here comes from a study of cytomegalovirus exposure and HLA in healthy donors. The CDR3 has 13 residues. V lost 0 bases and J lost 13, with 14 bases in between. Germline assignment: CDR1 SEHNR and CDR2 FQNEAQ (reference sequence). Regarding donors, all were healthy bone marrow donors. Primers: 60 Vbeta forward and 13 Jbeta reverse. Libraries were prepared by immunoSEQ multiplex PCR; TCRdb keeps only in-frame clonotypes and omits some of them. The table has 210,000 or so clones, around 80% seen once; the top ten hold 0.55% to 0.75%. General study results and limits: Despite most TCR sequences being rare, some public TCRs occurred in many donors. An analysis done earlier found most TCR beta V segments productive about 87% or about 30% of the time. Researchers counted around 180 TCR beta chains as cytomegalovirus-associated.

Worth noting for this clone: Its antigen is still unknown.

The sequence derives from a man between 18 and 35 years old in good health and CMV-seronegative. Sequencing was done on a sample of PBMCs. The chain carries TRBV7-9 and TRBJ2-3, with D possibly being TRBD1 (6 bases). Written as DNA, the CDR3 is TGTGCCAGCAGCTTAGCGCGCGACAGGCCGAAGTATTTT. Translated, it gives CASSLARDRPKYF.